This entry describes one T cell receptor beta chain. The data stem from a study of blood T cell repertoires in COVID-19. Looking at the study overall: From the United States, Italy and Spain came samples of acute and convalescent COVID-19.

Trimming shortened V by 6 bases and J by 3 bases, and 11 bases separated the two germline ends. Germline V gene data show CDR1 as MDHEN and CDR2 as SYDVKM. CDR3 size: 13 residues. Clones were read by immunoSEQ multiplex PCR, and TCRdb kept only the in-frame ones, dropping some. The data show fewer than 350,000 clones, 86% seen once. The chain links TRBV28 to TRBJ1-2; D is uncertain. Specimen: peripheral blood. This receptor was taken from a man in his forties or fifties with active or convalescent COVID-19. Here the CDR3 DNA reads TGTGCCAGCAGCCTCAGGATTGACTATGGCTACACCTTC. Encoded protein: CASSLRIDYGYTF.